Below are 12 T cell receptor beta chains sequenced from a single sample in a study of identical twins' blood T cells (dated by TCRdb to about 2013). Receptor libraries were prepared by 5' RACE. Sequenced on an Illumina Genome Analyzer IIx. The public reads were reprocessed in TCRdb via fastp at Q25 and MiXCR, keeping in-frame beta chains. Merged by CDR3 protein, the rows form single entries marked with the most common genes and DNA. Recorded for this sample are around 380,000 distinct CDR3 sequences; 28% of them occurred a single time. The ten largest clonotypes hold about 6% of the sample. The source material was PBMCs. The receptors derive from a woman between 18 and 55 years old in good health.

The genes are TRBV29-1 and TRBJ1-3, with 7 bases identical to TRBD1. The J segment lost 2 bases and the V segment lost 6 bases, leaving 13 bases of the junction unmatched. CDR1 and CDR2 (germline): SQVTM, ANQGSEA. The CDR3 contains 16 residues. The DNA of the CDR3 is TGCAGCGTCGCCCACAGACAGGGAGCAACTGGAAACACCATATATTTT. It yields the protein CSVAHRQGATGNTIYF.

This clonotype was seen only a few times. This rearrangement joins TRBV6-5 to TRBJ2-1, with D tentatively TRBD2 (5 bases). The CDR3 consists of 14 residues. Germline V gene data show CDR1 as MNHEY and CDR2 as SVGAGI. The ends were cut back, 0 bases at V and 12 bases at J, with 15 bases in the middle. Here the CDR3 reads CASSYSVMGGRQFF. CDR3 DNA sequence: TGTGCCAGCAGTTACTCGGTAATGGGTGGGAGGCAGTTCTTC.

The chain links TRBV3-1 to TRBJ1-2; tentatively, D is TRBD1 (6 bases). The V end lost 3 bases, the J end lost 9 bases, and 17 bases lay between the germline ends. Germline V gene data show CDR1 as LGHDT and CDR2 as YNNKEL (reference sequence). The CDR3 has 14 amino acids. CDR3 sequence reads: CASSQRTQGRSYTF. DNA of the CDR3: TGTGCCAGCAGCCAGAGGACACAGGGCAGAAGCTACACCTTC.

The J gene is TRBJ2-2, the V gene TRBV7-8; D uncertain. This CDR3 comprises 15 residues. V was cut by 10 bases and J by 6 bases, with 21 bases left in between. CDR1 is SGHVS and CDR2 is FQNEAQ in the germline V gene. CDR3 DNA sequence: TGTGCCACGACGCGCGGTCGGACGTTCCCCGGGGAGCTGTTTTTT. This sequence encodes CATTRGRTFPGELFF.

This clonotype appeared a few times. CDR3 nucleotide sequence: TGTGCCAGCAGCTTAGCCTCGCAGGGGGCTTACGAAAAACTGTTTTTT. It specifies CASSLASQGAYEKLFF. The chain couples TRBV7-8 to TRBJ1-4; the match to TRBD1 covers 8 bases. The germline V gene has CDR1 SGHVS and CDR2 FQNEAQ. With V trimmed by 0 bases and J by 8 bases, 8 bases remained unmatched. The CDR3 covers 16 residues.

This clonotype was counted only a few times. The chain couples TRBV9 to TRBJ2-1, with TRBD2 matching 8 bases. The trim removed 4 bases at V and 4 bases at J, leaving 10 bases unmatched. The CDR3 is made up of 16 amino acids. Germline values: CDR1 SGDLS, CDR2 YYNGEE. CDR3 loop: CASSTTVLAAYNEQFF. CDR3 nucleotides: TGTGCCAGCAGCACAACGGTACTAGCGGCTTACAATGAGCAGTTCTTC.

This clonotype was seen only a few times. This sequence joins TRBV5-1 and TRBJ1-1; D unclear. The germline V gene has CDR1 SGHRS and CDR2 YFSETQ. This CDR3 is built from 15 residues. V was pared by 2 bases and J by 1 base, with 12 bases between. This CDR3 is CASSLKPQPNTEAFF. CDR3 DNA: TGCGCCAGCAGCTTAAAACCTCAACCGAACACTGAAGCTTTCTTT.

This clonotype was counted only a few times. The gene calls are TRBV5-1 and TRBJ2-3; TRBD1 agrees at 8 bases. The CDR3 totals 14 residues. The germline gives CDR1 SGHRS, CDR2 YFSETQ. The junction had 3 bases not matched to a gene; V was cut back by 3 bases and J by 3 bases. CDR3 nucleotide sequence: TGCGCCAGCAGCTCACAGGGGGATACAGATACGCAGTATTTT. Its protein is CASSSQGDTDTQYF.

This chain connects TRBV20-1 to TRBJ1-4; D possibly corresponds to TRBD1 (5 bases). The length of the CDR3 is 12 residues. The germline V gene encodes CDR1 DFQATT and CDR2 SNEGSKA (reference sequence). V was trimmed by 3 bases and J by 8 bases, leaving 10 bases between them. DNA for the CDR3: TGCAGTGCTAGTGGCAGGGAAGAAAAACTGTTTTTT. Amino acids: CSASGREEKLFF.

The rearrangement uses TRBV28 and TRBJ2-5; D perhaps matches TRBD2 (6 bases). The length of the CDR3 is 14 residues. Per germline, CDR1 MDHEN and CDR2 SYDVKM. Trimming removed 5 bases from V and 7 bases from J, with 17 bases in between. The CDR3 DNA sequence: TGTGCCAGCAGTGACCGAGGGACTCCAGCGACCCAGTACTTC. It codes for CASSDRGTPATQYF.

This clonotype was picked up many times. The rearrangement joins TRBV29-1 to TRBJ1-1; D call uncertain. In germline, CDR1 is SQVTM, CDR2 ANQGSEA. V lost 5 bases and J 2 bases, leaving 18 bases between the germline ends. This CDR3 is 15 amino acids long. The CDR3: CSVSVTSELNTEAFF. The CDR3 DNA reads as TGCAGCGTTTCGGTTACTTCGGAGTTAAACACTGAAGCTTTCTTT.

Here the CDR3 DNA reads TGCAGTGCTAGTACGGCGGGGGTAATGACAGATACGCAGTATTTT. Translated: CSASTAGVMTDTQYF. V gene TRBV20-1 combines with J gene TRBJ2-3; TRBD2 agrees at 7 bases. CDR3 length equals 15 residues. Germline CDR1 and CDR2: DFQATT and SNEGSKA (reference sequence). With 3 bases clipped from V and 3 bases from J, the junction kept 9 bases outside the gene matches.